The sample holds a few counts of the clone carrying this T cell receptor (beta chain). Germline CDR1 and CDR2: SGDLS and YYNGEE. Trimming stripped 2 bases from V and 5 bases from J, with 10 bases between. CDR3 length: 13 amino acids. Cohort allocation depended upon clinical history that participants reported. How the authors handled the data: Reference gene primer amplification yielded estimated nucleated cell counts. Sequencing was performed with immunoSEQ multiplex PCR; in TCRdb, only in-frame clones are kept and a portion is missing. Clonal size and the V and J genes are those of that table, whereas D and trimming came from the DNA. The profile shows some 170,000 clones, roughly 82% of them singletons. This specimen belongs to a study of blood T cell repertoires in COVID-19. The overall study: Researchers got acute and convalescent COVID-19 samples from the United States, Italy and Spain.

The sample taken for sequencing was PBMCs or T cells enriched from blood (not recorded which). The source is a man between 50 and 59 years old who had recovered from COVID-19. V is TRBV9 and J is TRBJ1-2; D may be TRBD1 (6 bases). CDR3 protein: CASSVRGGYGYTF. DNA of the CDR3: TGTGCCAGCAGCGTCCGAGGGGGATATGGCTACACCTTC.